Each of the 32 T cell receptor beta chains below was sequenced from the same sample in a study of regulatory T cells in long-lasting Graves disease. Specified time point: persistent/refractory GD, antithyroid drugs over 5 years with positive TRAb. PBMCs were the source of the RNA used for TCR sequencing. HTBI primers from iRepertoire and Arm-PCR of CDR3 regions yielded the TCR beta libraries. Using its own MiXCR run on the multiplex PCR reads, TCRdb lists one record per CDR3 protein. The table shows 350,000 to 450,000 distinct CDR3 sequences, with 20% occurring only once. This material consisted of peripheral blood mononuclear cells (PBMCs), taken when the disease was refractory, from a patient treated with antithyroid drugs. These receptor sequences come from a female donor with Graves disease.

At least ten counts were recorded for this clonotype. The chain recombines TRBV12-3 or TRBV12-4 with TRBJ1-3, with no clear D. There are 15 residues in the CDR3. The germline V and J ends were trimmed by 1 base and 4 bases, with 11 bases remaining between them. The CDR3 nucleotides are TGTGCCAGCAGTTTAGAAACGGCGGCAGGAAACACCATATATTTT. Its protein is CASSLETAAGNTIYF.

The CDR3 sequence is CATGLSGANVLTF. CDR3 nucleotide sequence: TGTGCCACCGGACTCTCTGGGGCCAACGTCCTGACTTTC. The rearrangement uses TRBV19 and TRBJ2-6; the D gene is possibly TRBD2 (5 bases). The CDR3 covers 13 residues. Trimming pared 10 bases from V and 0 bases from J, leaving 7 bases between. CDR1 LNHDA and CDR2 SQIVND come from the germline V gene (reference sequence).

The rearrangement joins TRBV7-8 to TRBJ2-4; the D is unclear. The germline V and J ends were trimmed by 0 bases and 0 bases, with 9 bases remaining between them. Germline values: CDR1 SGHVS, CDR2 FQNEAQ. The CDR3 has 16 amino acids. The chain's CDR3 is CASSLAHRLAKNIQYF. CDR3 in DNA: TGTGCCAGCAGCTTAGCGCATCGACTAGCCAAAAACATTCAGTACTTC. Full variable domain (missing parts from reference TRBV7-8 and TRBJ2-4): GAGVSQSPRYKVAKRGQDVALRCDPISGHVSLFWYQQALGQGPEFLTYFQNEAQLDKSGLPSDRFFAERPEGSVSTLKIQRTQQEDSAVYLCASSLAHRLAKNIQYFGAGTRLSVL.

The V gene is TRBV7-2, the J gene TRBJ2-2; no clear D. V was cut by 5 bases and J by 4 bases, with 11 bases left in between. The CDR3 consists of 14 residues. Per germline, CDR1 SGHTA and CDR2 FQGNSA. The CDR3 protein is CASSLKGGTGELFF. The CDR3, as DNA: TGTGCCAGCAGCCTTAAGGGCGGCACCGGGGAGCTGTTTTTT.

This chain's CDR3 is CASSQPTGNSPLHF. CDR3 coding DNA: TGTGCCAGCAGCCAACCGACAGGGAATTCACCCCTCCACTTT. V usage is TRBV3-1 and J usage is TRBJ1-6; 7 nucleotides match TRBD1. Germline-derived CDR1 and CDR2 are LGHDT and YNNKEL (reference sequence). V lost 2 bases, J lost 7 bases, and 2 bases stayed unmatched. This CDR3 is 14 amino acids long.

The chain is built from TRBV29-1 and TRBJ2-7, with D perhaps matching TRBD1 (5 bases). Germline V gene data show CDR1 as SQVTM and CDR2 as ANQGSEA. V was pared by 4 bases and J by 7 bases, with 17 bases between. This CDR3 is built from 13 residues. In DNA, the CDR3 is TGCAGCGTTGTAAAACAGGCCGCTTCTGAGCAGTACTTC. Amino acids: CSVVKQAASEQYF.

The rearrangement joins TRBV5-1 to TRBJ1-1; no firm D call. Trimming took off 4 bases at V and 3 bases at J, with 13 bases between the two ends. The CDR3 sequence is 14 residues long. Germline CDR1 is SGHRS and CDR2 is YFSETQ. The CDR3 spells CASSNLPTDTEAFF. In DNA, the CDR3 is TGCGCCAGCAGCAACCTGCCCACCGACACTGAAGCTTTCTTT.

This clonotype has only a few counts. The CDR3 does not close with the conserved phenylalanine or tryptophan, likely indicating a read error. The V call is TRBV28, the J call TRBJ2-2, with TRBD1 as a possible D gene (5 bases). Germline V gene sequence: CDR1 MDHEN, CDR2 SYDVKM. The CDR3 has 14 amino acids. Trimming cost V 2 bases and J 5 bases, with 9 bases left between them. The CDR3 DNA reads TGTGCCAGCAGTTTACAGGGTCGGACCGGGGAGCTGTTTTTG. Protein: CASSLQGRTGELFL.

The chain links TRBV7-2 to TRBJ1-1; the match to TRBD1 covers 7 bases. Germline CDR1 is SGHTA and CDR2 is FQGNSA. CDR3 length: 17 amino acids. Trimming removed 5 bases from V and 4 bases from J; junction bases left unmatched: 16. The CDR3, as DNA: TGTGCCAGCAGCACCGGCGGGGACAGCCCAAGGGTCACTGAAGCTTTCTTT. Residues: CASSTGGDSPRVTEAFF.

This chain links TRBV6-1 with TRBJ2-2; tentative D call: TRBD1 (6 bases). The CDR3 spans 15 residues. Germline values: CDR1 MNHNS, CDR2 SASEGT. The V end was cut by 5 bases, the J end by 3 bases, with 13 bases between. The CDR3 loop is CASSPLTGYTGELFF. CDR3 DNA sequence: TGTGCCAGCAGTCCCCTTACAGGGTACACCGGGGAGCTGTTTTTT.

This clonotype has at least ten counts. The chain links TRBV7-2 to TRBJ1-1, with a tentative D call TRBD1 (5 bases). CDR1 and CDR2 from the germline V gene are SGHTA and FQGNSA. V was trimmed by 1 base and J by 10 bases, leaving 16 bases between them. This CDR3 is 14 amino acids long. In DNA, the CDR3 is TGTGCCAGCAGCTTAGTGGGAGGGTGGGGGAGAGCTTTCTTT. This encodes CASSLVGGWGRAFF.

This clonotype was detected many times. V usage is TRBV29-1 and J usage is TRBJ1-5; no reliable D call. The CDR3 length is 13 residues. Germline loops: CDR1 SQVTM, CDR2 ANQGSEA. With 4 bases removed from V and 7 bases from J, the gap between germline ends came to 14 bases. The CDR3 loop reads CSVAPQGGQPQHF. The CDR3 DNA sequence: TGCAGCGTTGCGCCCCAAGGTGGACAGCCCCAGCATTTT.

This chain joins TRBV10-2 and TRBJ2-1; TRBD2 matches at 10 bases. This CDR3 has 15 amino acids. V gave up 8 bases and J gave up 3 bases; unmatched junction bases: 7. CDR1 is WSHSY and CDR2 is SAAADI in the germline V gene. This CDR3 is CASGNSGRNYNEQFF. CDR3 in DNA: TGCGCCAGCGGCAATAGCGGGAGGAACTACAATGAGCAGTTCTTC.

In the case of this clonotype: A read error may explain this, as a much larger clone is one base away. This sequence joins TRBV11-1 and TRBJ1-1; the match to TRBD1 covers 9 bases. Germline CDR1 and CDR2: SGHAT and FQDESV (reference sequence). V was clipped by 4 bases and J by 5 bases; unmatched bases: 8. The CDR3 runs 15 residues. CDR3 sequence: CASSSGQGTRTEAFF. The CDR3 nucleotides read TGTGCCAGCAGCTCCGGACAGGGGACGCGGACTGAAGCTTTCTTT. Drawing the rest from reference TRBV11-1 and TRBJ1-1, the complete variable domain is EAEVAQSPRYKITEKSQAVAFWCDPISGHATLYWYRQILGQGPELLVQFQDESVVDDSQLPKDRFSAERLKGVDSTLKIQPAELGDSAMYLCASSSGQGTRTEAFFGQGTRLTVV.

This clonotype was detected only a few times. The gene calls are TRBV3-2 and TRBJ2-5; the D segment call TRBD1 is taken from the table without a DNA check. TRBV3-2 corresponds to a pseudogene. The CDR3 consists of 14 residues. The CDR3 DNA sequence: TGTGCCAGCCCGGACACCCGGGAGGAAGAGACCCAGTACTTC. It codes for CASPDTREEETQYF.

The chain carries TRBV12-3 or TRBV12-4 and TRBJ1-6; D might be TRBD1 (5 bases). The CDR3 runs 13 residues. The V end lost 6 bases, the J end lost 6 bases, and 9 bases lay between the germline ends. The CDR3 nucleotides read TGTGCCAGCAGAGGGGCCCCTAATTCACCCCTCCACTTT. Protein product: CASRGAPNSPLHF.

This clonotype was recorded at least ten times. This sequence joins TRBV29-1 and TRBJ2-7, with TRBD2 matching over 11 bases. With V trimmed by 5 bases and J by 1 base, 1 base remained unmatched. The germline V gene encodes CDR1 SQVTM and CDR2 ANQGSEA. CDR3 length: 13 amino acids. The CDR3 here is CSVRTSGSYEQYF. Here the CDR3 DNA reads TGCAGCGTTCGGACTAGCGGGTCCTACGAGCAGTACTTC.

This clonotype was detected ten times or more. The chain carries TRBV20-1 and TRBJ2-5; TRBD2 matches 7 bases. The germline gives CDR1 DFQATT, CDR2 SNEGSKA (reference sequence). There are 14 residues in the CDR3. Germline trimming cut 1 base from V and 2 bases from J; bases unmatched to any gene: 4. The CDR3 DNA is TGCAGTGCTAGAGTGGCGGGAGTACAAGAGACCCAGTACTTC. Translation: CSARVAGVQETQYF.

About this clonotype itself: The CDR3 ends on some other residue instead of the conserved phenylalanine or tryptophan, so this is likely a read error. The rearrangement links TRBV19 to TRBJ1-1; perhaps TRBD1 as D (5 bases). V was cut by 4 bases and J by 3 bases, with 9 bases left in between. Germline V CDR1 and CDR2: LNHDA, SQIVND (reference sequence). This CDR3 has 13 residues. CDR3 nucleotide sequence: TGTGCCAGTAGTACCCAGGGATACACTGAAGCTTTCCTT. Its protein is CASSTQGYTEAFL.

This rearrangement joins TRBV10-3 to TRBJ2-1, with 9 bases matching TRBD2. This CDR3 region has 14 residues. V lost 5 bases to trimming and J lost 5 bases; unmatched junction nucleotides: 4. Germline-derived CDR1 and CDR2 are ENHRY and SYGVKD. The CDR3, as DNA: TGTGCCATCAGTCCTAGCGGGACCCACAATGAGCAGTTCTTC. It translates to CAISPSGTHNEQFF.

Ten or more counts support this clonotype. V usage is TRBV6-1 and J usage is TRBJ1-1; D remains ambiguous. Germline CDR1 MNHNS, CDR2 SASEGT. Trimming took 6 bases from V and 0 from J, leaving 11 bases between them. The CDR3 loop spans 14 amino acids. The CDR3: CASRSSNMNTEAFF. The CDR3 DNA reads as TGTGCCAGCAGATCGAGCAACATGAACACTGAAGCTTTCTTT.

The DNA for the CDR3 is TGCAGCGTTGAAGCTTACTCGAACACCGGGGAGCTGTTTTTT. Translation gives CSVEAYSNTGELFF. The chain has TRBV29-1 and TRBJ2-2; D uncertain. This CDR3 has 14 residues. The ends were cut back, 1 base at V and 0 bases at J, with 6 bases in the middle. Germline lookup yields CDR1 SQVTM and CDR2 ANQGSEA.

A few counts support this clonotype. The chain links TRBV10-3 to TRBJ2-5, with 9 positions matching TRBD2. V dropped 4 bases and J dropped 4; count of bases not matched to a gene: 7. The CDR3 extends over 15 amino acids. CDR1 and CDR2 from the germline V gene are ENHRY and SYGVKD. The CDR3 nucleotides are TGTGCCATCAGTGGGGGGACTAGCCATGGAGAGACCCAGTACTTC. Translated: CAISGGTSHGETQYF.

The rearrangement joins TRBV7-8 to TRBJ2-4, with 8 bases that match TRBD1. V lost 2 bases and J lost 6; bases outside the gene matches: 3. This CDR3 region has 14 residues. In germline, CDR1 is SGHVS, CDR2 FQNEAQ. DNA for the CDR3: TGTGCCAGCAGCTTACAGGGGGCCGGAAACATTCAGTACTTC. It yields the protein CASSLQGAGNIQYF.

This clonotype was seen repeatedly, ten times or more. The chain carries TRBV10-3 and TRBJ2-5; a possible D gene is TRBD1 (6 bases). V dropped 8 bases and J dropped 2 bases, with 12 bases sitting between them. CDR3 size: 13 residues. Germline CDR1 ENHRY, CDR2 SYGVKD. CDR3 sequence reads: CAIWSGVQETQYF. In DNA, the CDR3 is TGTGCCATCTGGTCAGGGGTGCAAGAGACCCAGTACTTC.

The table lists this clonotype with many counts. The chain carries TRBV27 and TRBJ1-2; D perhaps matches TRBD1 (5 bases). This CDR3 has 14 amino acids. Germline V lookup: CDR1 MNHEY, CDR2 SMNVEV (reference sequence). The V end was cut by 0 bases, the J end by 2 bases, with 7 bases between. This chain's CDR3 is CASSLSAGNYGYTF. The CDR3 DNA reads TGTGCCAGCAGTTTATCAGCAGGGAACTATGGCTACACCTTC.

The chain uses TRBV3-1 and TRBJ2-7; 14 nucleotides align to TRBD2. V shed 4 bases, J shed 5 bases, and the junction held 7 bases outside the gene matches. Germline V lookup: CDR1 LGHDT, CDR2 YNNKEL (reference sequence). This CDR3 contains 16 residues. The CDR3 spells CASSPGTSGRPHEQYF. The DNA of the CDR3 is TGTGCCAGCAGCCCTGGGACTAGCGGGAGACCGCACGAGCAGTACTTC.

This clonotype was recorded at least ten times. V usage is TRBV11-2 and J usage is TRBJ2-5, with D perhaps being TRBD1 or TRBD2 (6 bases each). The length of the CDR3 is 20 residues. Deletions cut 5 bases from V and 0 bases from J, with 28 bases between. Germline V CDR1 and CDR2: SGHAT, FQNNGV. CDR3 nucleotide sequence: TGTGCCAGCAGCCTAGTAGGGGGGCTGGGGCGAACACTGTACCAAGAGACCCAGTACTTC. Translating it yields CASSLVGGLGRTLYQETQYF.

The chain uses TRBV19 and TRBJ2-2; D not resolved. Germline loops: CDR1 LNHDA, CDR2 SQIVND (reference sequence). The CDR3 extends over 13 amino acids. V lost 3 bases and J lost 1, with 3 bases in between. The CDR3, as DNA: TGTGCCAGTAGTATGAGGAACACCGGGGAGCTGTTTTTT. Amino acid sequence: CASSMRNTGELFF.

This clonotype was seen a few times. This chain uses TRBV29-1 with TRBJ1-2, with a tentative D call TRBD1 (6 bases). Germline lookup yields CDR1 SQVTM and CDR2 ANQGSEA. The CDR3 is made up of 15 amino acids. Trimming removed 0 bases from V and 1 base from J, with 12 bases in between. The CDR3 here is CSVEDGRGFNYGYTF. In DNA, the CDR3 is TGCAGCGTTGAAGATGGCAGGGGCTTTAACTATGGCTACACCTTC.

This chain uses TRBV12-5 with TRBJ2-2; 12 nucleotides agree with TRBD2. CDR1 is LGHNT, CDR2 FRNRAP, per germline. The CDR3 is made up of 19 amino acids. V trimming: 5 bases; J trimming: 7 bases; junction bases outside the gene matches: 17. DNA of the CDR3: TGTGCTAGTGGTAGCGATCCTGGACTAGCGGGAAAGACCATCGGGGAGCTGTTTTTT. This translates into CASGSDPGLAGKTIGELFF.

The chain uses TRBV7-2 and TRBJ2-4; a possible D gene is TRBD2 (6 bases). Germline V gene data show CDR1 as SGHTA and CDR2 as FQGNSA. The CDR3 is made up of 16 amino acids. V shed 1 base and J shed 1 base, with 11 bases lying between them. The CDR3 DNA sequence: TGTGCCAGCAGCTTAGTTTCTGGGGGGGCCAAAAACATTCAGTACTTC. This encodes CASSLVSGGAKNIQYF.